A single sample gave rise to the 23 T cell receptor beta chains below, sequenced in a study of OX40 agonist ivuxolimab in advanced cancers. The method was immunoSEQ multiplex PCR; TCRdb's version includes in-frame clones alone and lacks a portion of them. Of 45,000 to 65,000 clones listed, 75% to 85% are singletons. The sequences come from CD4+ or CD8+ T cells sorted from blood, collected in a trial of the OX40 agonist ivuxolimab. The receptors shown here come from an adult with an advanced solid tumor such as melanoma, head and neck, liver or kidney cancer.

The chain links TRBV9 to TRBJ2-3, with D tentatively TRBD1 (6 bases). The CDR3 is 14 amino acids. Between the trimmed V and J ends, which lost 3 bases and 2 bases, there was a span of 10 bases. The V gene's germline CDR1 is SGDLS and CDR2 YYNGEE. The CDR3 region has the DNA TGTGCCAGCAGCGAGGGGACATCCACAGATACGCAGTATTTT. It is translated as CASSEGTSTDTQYF.

The V gene is TRBV5-1, the J gene TRBJ2-7; 9 nucleotides line up with TRBD1. Losses at the gene ends were 5 bases for V and 5 bases for J; bases not matched to a gene: 8. Germline V gives CDR1 SGHRS, CDR2 YFSETQ. This CDR3 is built from 14 residues. The CDR3 protein is CASSPQGAVNEQYF. The CDR3 DNA sequence: TGCGCCAGCAGTCCACAGGGGGCGGTCAACGAGCAGTACTTC.

The J gene is TRBJ2-7, the V gene TRBV7-9; 7 bases align to TRBD2. In germline, CDR1 is SEHNR, CDR2 FQNEAQ (reference sequence). There are 13 residues in the CDR3. The V and J ends lost 5 bases and 6 bases, in that order; junction bases with no gene match: 7. The CDR3 DNA follows: TGTGCCAGCAGCCCATCCCGGGGGGTCGAGCAGTACTTC. As protein: CASSPSRGVEQYF. Supplemented by reference TRBV7-9 and TRBJ2-7, the full variable domain reads DTGVSQNPRHKITKRGQNVTFRCDPISEHNRLYWYRQTLGQGPEFLTYFQNEAQLEKSRLLSDRFSAERPKGSFSTLEIQRTEQGDSAMYLCASSPSRGVEQYFGPGTRLTVT.

This clone was picked up one time. This sequence joins TRBV5-1 and TRBJ1-2; 7 nucleotides agree with TRBD1. V shed 4 bases and J 8 bases; nucleotides not matched to a gene: 11. CDR1 and CDR2 from the germline V gene are SGHRS and YFSETQ. The CDR3 is 14 amino acids. Here the CDR3 DNA reads TGCGCCAGCAGCCGTGAGGGACAGCGGTTCGGCTACACCTTC. Translating it yields CASSREGQRFGYTF.

The J gene is TRBJ1-5, the V gene TRBV10-3; D not certain. The CDR3 totals 13 residues. In germline, CDR1 is ENHRY, CDR2 SYGVKD. Deletions cut 11 bases from V and 7 bases from J, with 18 bases between. CDR3 nucleotide sequence: TGTGCCGCCAAACCAGGCAGTGGGCAGCCCCAGCATTTT. Protein sequence: CAAKPGSGQPQHF.

In its sample, this clone was seen a few times. The genes are TRBV27 and TRBJ1-6; the D is unclear. The CDR3 totals 17 residues. Germline V lookup: CDR1 MNHEY, CDR2 SMNVEV (reference sequence). V was cut by 2 bases and J by 0 bases, with 11 bases left in between. In DNA, the CDR3 is TGTGCCAGCAGTTTAGACTTGCCAAACTCCTATAATTCACCCCTCCACTTT. Translated, it gives CASSLDLPNSYNSPLHF.

The rearrangement joins TRBV11-2 to TRBJ1-5, with a possible D match to TRBD1 (5 bases). Looked up from germline, CDR1 is SGHAT and CDR2 is FQNNGV. V gave up 5 bases and J gave up 10 bases, with 21 bases separating them. The CDR3 is 15 amino acids. The CDR3 region is CASSVRGDPNDPQHF. As DNA, the CDR3 is TGTGCCAGCAGCGTCCGGGGGGACCCAAATGATCCCCAGCATTTT.

The rearrangement uses TRBV28 and TRBJ2-2; D might be TRBD2 (5 bases). There are 13 residues in the CDR3. The V and J ends lost 3 bases and 8 bases respectively, with 10 bases between them. Per the germline V gene, CDR1 is MDHEN and CDR2 is SYDVKM. CDR3: CASSFGVTGELFF. CDR3 sequence (DNA): TGTGCCAGCAGTTTCGGGGTAACAGGGGAGCTGTTTTTT.

This clone occurred once. The chain carries TRBV29-1 and TRBJ1-2; TRBD1 might be the D (6 bases). This CDR3 is 13 amino acids long. CDR1 is SQVTM and CDR2 is ANQGSEA in the germline V gene. Deletions cut 4 bases from V and 3 bases from J, with 12 bases between. CDR3 residues: CSVAQGSDYGYTF. CDR3 nucleotides: TGCAGCGTTGCACAGGGTTCGGACTATGGCTACACCTTC.

This clone occurred once. The rearrangement uses TRBV7-2 and TRBJ1-2, with 8 bases matching TRBD1. The CDR3 covers 13 residues. Per germline, CDR1 SGHTA and CDR2 FQGNSA. V dropped 5 bases and J dropped 7; count of bases not matched to a gene: 6. CDR3 loop: CASSPRGPVGYTF. DNA of the CDR3: TGTGCCAGCAGCCCCAGGGGGCCGGTTGGCTACACCTTC.

The chain has TRBV25-1 and TRBJ2-1, with 9 bases aligning to TRBD1. Per germline, CDR1 MGHDK and CDR2 SYGVNS. The CDR3 extends over 15 amino acids. With V trimmed by 4 bases and J by 1 base, 2 bases remained unmatched. CDR3 sequence: CASSVTGGSYNEQFF. The CDR3 DNA follows: TGTGCCAGCAGTGTGACAGGGGGGTCCTACAATGAGCAGTTCTTC.

The gene calls are TRBV6-5 and TRBJ1-1; 7 bases agree with TRBD1. With 0 bases clipped from V and 13 bases from J, the junction kept 2 bases outside the gene matches. Germline CDR1 and CDR2: MNHEY and SVGAGI. The CDR3 extends over 11 amino acids. CDR3 sequence (DNA): TGTGCCAGCAGTTACTCGGCAGGGGGTTTCTTT. As protein: CASSYSAGGFF.

The chain couples TRBV2 to TRBJ2-5, with TRBD2 identical over 9 bases. V shed 7 bases and J 4 bases; nucleotides not matched to a gene: 13. This CDR3 spans 16 amino acids. In germline, CDR1 is SNHLY, CDR2 FYNNEI. DNA of the CDR3: TGTGCCAGCATAGAAAGGGGTAGCGGGGGAGTAGAGACCCAGTACTTC. Translation: CASIERGSGGVETQYF.

The chain has TRBV6-1 and TRBJ2-7; maybe TRBD1 (6 bases). With 2 bases removed from V and 4 bases from J, the gap between germline ends came to 12 bases. Germline loops: CDR1 MNHNS, CDR2 SASEGT. This CDR3 is 14 amino acids long. CDR3 bases: TGTGCCAGCAGTGAAATAGCCCAGGGGTACGAGCAGTACTTC. Translating gives CASSEIAQGYEQYF.

V gene TRBV10-1 combines with J gene TRBJ2-7; 8 bases are a match to TRBD2. V lost 8 bases to trimming and J lost 1 base; unmatched junction nucleotides: 4. CDR3 size: 13 residues. Germline V CDR1 and CDR2: WNHNN, SYGVQD (reference sequence). DNA of the CDR3: TGCGCCAGCTCCCGGGAGGGGTCCTACGAGCAGTACTTC. It yields the protein CASSREGSYEQYF.

The chain uses TRBV6-5 and TRBJ2-7; possible D gene TRBD2, 7 bases. The CDR3 covers 14 residues. The germline V gene has CDR1 MNHEY and CDR2 SVGAGI. V lost 0 bases and J lost 6, with 12 bases in between. CDR3 in amino acids: CASSYSSGGVEQYF. The CDR3 nucleotides are TGTGCCAGCAGTTACTCTTCGGGGGGCGTCGAGCAGTACTTC.

J is TRBJ1-4 and V is TRBV7-9; 7 bases line up with TRBD1. CDR1 and CDR2 (germline): SEHNR, FQNEAQ (reference sequence). V dropped 5 bases and J dropped 3; count of bases not matched to a gene: 3. CDR3 length equals 14 residues. The CDR3 reads CASSLGTANEKLFF. The CDR3 bases are TGTGCCAGCAGCCTGGGGACAGCTAATGAAAAACTGTTTTTT. Looking up the rest from reference TRBV7-9 and TRBJ1-4 gives the full variable domain: DTGVSQNPRHKITKRGQNVTFRCDPISEHNRLYWYRQTLGQGPEFLTYFQNEAQLEKSRLLSDRFSAERPKGSFSTLEIQRTEQGDSAMYLCASSLGTANEKLFFGSGTQLSVL.

V gene TRBV29-1 combines with J gene TRBJ1-2, with TRBD1 matching over 8 bases. The CDR3 consists of 12 residues. V lost 3 bases, J lost 8 bases, and 5 bases stayed unmatched. From germline, CDR1 is SQVTM and CDR2 ANQGSEA. The CDR3 reads CSVDETGGGYTF. DNA for the CDR3: TGCAGCGTTGACGAAACAGGGGGAGGCTACACCTTC.

This clone was counted once. The J gene is TRBJ1-4, the V gene TRBV6-5; D remains unclear. Germline assignment: CDR1 MNHEY and CDR2 SVGAGI. Trimming stripped 7 bases from V and 3 bases from J, with 15 bases between. The length of the CDR3 is 15 residues. The CDR3 DNA sequence: TGTGCCAGCACCATAGGGAAACGGCCTAATGAAAAACTGTTTTTT. As protein: CASTIGKRPNEKLFF.

The chain couples TRBV5-4 to TRBJ2-5, with D possibly being TRBD1 (6 bases). The germline V gene has CDR1 SGHNT and CDR2 YYREEE (reference sequence). The CDR3 runs 14 residues. V gave up 6 bases and J gave up 1 base, with 13 bases separating them. The CDR3: CASNNRVGQETQYF. In DNA form, the CDR3 reads TGTGCCAGCAACAACAGGGTGGGCCAAGAGACCCAGTACTTC.

The J gene is TRBJ1-1, the V gene TRBV12-5, with D possibly matching TRBD1 (5 bases). The CDR3 has 14 amino acids. Trimming cost V 2 bases and J 5 bases, with 12 bases left between them. Germline values: CDR1 LGHNT, CDR2 FRNRAP. CDR3 in amino acids: CASGLRGGRTEAFF. CDR3 DNA sequence: TGTGCTAGTGGTTTGCGGGGGGGAAGGACTGAAGCTTTCTTT.

This rearrangement joins TRBV5-1 to TRBJ1-6; TRBD1 aligns across 9 bases. This CDR3 comprises 14 residues. CDR1 is SGHRS, CDR2 YFSETQ, per germline. Losses at the gene ends were 1 base for V and 11 bases for J; bases not matched to a gene: 4. DNA for the CDR3: TGCGCCAGCAGCTTGTTGGGACAGGGACCACCCCTCCACTTT. This codes for CASSLLGQGPPLHF.

The chain couples TRBV2 to TRBJ2-2, with 9 positions matching TRBD2. With V trimmed by 5 bases and J by 2 bases, 3 bases remained unmatched. CDR3 size: 15 residues. Germline loops: CDR1 SNHLY, CDR2 FYNNEI. The CDR3 here is CASSSSGVNTGELFF. CDR3 sequence (DNA): TGTGCCAGCAGTTCTAGCGGGGTAAACACCGGGGAGCTGTTTTTT.